The 20 T cell receptor beta chains reported below all come from one sample, sequenced in a study of PD-1 blockade in classical Hodgkin lymphoma. The table came from immunoSEQ multiplex PCR; TCRdb's copy has only in-frame clones and leaves some out. The sample lists fewer than 90,000 clones; more than 85% were seen once. Time point indicated: newly diagnosed, previously untreated cHL patient sample. Sample: peripheral blood mononuclear cells (PBMCs). All receptors derive from a human donor with classical Hodgkin lymphoma.

This chain joins TRBV2 and TRBJ2-2, with a weak D call TRBD1 (6 bases). The CDR3 has 12 amino acids. The V gene lost 5 bases and the J gene lost 11 bases, with 12 bases spanning the gap. In germline, CDR1 is SNHLY, CDR2 FYNNEI. CDR3 residues: CASSQQGLELFF. As DNA, the CDR3 is TGTGCCAGCAGTCAACAGGGTCTCGAGCTGTTTTTT.

In its sample, this clone was seen once. The chain uses TRBV6-1 and TRBJ2-3; 7 bases agree with TRBD2. V trimming: 1 base; J trimming: 4 bases; junction bases outside the gene matches: 5. The CDR3 length is 15 residues. Germline assignment: CDR1 MNHNS and CDR2 SASEGT. The CDR3 DNA reads as TGTGCCAGCAGTGAAGGGCTAGCGGAGGCAGATACGCAGTATTTT. It yields the protein CASSEGLAEADTQYF.

This sequence joins TRBV18 and TRBJ2-1; a possible D gene is TRBD2 (6 bases). CDR1 is KGHSH, CDR2 LQKENI, per germline. The CDR3 contains 12 residues. V was trimmed by 5 bases and J by 8 bases, leaving 10 bases between them. The CDR3 nucleotides are TGTGCCAGCTCATTGGGAGGCTATGAGCAGTTCTTC. Translation: CASSLGGYEQFF.

The V and J genes are TRBV7-2 and TRBJ2-7, with TRBD2 matching over 7 bases. Germline V lookup: CDR1 SGHTA, CDR2 FQGNSA. CDR3 length: 16 residues. Unmatched junction bases numbered 13, after V lost 8 bases and J lost 0 bases. CDR3 nucleotides: TGTGCCAGCTGCCGAGTAGCGGGTTCCGACTCCTACGAGCAGTACTTC. It translates to CASCRVAGSDSYEQYF.

V gene TRBV2 combines with J gene TRBJ2-7; D unresolved. Trimming cost V 8 bases and J 1 base, with 15 bases left between them. Germline lookup yields CDR1 SNHLY and CDR2 FYNNEI. The CDR3 is 14 residues long. The DNA for the CDR3 is TGTGCCAGCGGGCGTGGTGGGCAGTCCTACGAGCAGTACTTC. This gives the protein CASGRGGQSYEQYF.

CDR3 nucleotides: TGTGCCAGCAGCTTAGACCACTCTGGGGCCAACGTCCTGACTTTC. Protein sequence: CASSLDHSGANVLTF. The chain carries TRBV11-2 and TRBJ2-6; D remains unclear. The V end lost 0 bases, the J end lost 0 bases, and 3 bases lay between the germline ends. Per the germline V gene, CDR1 is SGHAT and CDR2 is FQNNGV. The CDR3 loop spans 15 amino acids.

This chain joins TRBV28 and TRBJ2-5; the match to TRBD1 covers 9 bases. With 6 bases clipped from V and 4 bases from J, the junction kept 9 bases outside the gene matches. The length of the CDR3 is 15 residues. The germline gives CDR1 MDHEN, CDR2 SYDVKM. This chain's CDR3 is CASSLRDRAVETQYF. The CDR3 coding sequence is TGTGCCAGCAGCCTCCGGGACAGGGCAGTAGAGACCCAGTACTTC.

The V call is TRBV4-3, the J call TRBJ1-3; D not resolved. There are 17 residues in the CDR3. CDR1 and CDR2 from the germline V gene are LGHNA and YSLEER. V was clipped by 0 bases and J by 2 bases, with 14 bases between them. CDR3 in DNA: TGCGCCAGCAGCCAAGATCTGGGCAGTCTGACTGGAAACACCATATATTTT. Its protein product is CASSQDLGSLTGNTIYF.

The chain joins TRBV6-1 to TRBJ2-2; the match to TRBD1 covers 7 bases. The germline V gene encodes CDR1 MNHNS and CDR2 SASEGT. V lost 7 bases, J lost 5 bases, and 10 bases stayed unmatched. CDR3 length: 15 amino acids. CDR3 amino acids: CASNKGGAGTGELFF. The CDR3 nucleotides are TGTGCCAGCAATAAAGGGGGCGCCGGGACCGGGGAGCTGTTTTTT.

V gene TRBV11-2 combines with J gene TRBJ2-7; 8 bases line up with TRBD1. Unmatched junction bases numbered 7, after V lost 7 bases and J lost 2 bases. Germline CDR1 and CDR2: SGHAT and FQNNGV. The CDR3 covers 14 residues. The CDR3 DNA sequence: TGTGCCAGCACCATGGGACAGGTCCCCTACGAGCAGTACTTC. This encodes CASTMGQVPYEQYF.

The CDR3 region has the DNA TGTGCCAGCAGCTTAGGCCGACAGGGGTCTGGAAACACCATATATTTT. It codes for CASSLGRQGSGNTIYF. The V gene is TRBV13, the J gene TRBJ1-3, with 8 positions matching TRBD1. This CDR3 has 16 residues. V shed 0 bases and J 1 base; nucleotides not matched to a gene: 2. Germline values: CDR1 PRHDT, CDR2 FYEKMQ (reference sequence).

The CDR3 region has the DNA TGTGCCAGCTCACCGCGGACAGGGGCGGATCAGCCCCAGCATTTT. Amino acids: CASSPRTGADQPQHF. The chain employs TRBV18 and TRBJ1-5; TRBD1 matches at 9 bases. CDR1 is KGHSH, CDR2 LQKENI, per germline. The CDR3 runs 15 residues. Trimming at V came to 3 bases and at J to 5 bases, leaving 5 bases not matched to a gene.

The rearrangement links TRBV28 to TRBJ1-5; no reliable D call. The CDR3 is 14 residues long. Between the trimmed V and J ends, which lost 2 bases and 3 bases, there was a span of 8 bases. Germline-derived CDR1 and CDR2 are MDHEN and SYDVKM. The CDR3 here is CASSLADFNQPQHF. CDR3 nucleotides: TGTGCCAGCAGTTTAGCAGATTTCAATCAGCCCCAGCATTTT.

This chain connects TRBV19 to TRBJ2-7; 8 bases are shared with TRBD1. CDR1 and CDR2 from the germline V gene are LNHDA and SQIVND (reference sequence). V lost 3 bases, J lost 3 bases, and 7 bases stayed unmatched. The CDR3 runs to 15 residues. The CDR3 spells CASSIPARGLYEQYF. CDR3 nucleotides: TGTGCCAGTAGTATCCCGGCCAGGGGGCTCTACGAGCAGTACTTC.

The chain couples TRBV20-1 to TRBJ1-4; maybe TRBD1 (5 bases). CDR3 length equals 11 residues. CDR1 DFQATT and CDR2 SNEGSKA come from the germline V gene (reference sequence). In DNA, the CDR3 is TGCAGCCTGACAGAAAATGAAAAACTGTTTTTT. Protein: CSLTENEKLFF.

This sequence joins TRBV7-2 and TRBJ1-1; D perhaps matches TRBD1 (5 bases). CDR3 size: 14 residues. In germline, CDR1 is SGHTA, CDR2 FQGNSA. Trimming took 2 bases from V and 1 from J, leaving 8 bases between them. The DNA for the CDR3 is TGTGCCAGCAGCTTACAGGGTGGGAACACTGAAGCTTTCTTT. Translation gives CASSLQGGNTEAFF.

J is TRBJ2-3 and V is TRBV7-6, with 10 bases lining up with TRBD2. Unmatched junction bases numbered 5, after V lost 6 bases and J lost 2 bases. This CDR3 has 15 amino acids. The V gene's germline CDR1 is SGHVS and CDR2 FNYEAQ. The CDR3 region is CASRLTSGNTDTQYF. The CDR3 DNA follows: TGTGCCAGCAGATTAACTAGCGGGAACACAGATACGCAGTATTTT. The full variable domain, its missing parts supplied by reference TRBV7-6 and TRBJ2-3, is GAGVSQSPRYKVTKRGQDVALRCDPISGHVSLYWYRQALGQGPEFLTYFNYEAQQDKSGLPNDRFSAERPEGSISTLTIQRTEQRDSAMYRCASRLTSGNTDTQYFGPGTRLTVL.

This rearrangement joins TRBV6-1 to TRBJ2-2; D is possibly TRBD1 (5 bases). Deletions cut 8 bases from V and 3 bases from J, with 10 bases between. Germline V gene lookup returns CDR1 MNHNS and CDR2 SASEGT. This CDR3 is 13 amino acids long. CDR3 amino acids: CASRRQHTGELFF. CDR3 in DNA: TGTGCCAGCCGAAGACAGCACACCGGGGAGCTGTTTTTT.

The V and J genes are TRBV4-3 and TRBJ2-3; weak D call: TRBD1 (5 bases). V lost 0 bases to trimming and J lost 4 bases, with 17 bases between them. The CDR3 is 17 amino acids. The germline gives CDR1 LGHNA, CDR2 YSLEER. CDR3 sequence (DNA): TGCGCCAGCAGCCAAGATATAGGGGCGTCGACTTCAGATACGCAGTATTTT. Its translation: CASSQDIGASTSDTQYF.

The V gene is TRBV6-5, the J gene TRBJ1-5; possible D gene TRBD1, 6 bases. CDR1 and CDR2 from the germline V gene are MNHEY and SVGAGI. The length of the CDR3 is 13 residues. The V end lost 11 bases, the J end lost 6 bases, and 17 bases lay between the germline ends. The CDR3 bases are TGTGCCGCAGGGAGGGGGTTAAGTCAGCCCCAGCATTTT. Its translation: CAAGRGLSQPQHF.